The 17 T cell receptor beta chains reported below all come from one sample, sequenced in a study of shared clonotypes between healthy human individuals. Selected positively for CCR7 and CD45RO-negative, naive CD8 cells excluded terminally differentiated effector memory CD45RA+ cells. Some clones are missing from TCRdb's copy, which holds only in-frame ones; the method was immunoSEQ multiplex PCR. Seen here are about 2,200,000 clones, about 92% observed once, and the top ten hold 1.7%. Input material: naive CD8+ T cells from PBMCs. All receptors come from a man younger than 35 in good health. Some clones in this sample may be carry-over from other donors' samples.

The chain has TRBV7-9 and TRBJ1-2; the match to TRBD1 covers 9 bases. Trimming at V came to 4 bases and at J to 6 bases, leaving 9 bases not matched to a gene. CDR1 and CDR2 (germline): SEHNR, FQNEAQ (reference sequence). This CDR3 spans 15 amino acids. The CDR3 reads CASSSRDRASDGYTF. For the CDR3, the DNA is TGTGCCAGCAGCTCAAGGGACAGGGCCTCGGATGGCTACACCTTC.

DNA of the CDR3: TGTGCCAGTAGCCTAGGCAGGGGCAATGAGCAGTTCTTC. Amino acids: CASSLGRGNEQFF. The chain links TRBV19 to TRBJ2-1, with D perhaps matching TRBD1 (6 bases). Trimming shortened V by 6 bases and J by 6 bases, and 12 bases separated the two germline ends. This CDR3 comprises 13 residues. Germline V gives CDR1 LNHDA, CDR2 SQIVND (reference sequence).

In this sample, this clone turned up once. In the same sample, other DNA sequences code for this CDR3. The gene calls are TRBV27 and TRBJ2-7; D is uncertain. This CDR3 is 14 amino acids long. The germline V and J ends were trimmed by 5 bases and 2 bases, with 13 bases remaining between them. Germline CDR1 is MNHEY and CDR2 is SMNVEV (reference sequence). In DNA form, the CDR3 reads TGTGCCAGCAGTACCTGGACGGGTACCTACGAGCAGTACTTC. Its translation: CASSTWTGTYEQYF.

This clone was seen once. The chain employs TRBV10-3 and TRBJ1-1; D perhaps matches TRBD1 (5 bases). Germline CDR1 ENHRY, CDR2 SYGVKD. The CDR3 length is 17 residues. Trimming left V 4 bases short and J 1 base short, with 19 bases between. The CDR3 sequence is CAISVGVGIGGNTEAFF. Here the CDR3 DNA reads TGTGCCATCAGTGTGGGGGTGGGAATAGGTGGGAACACTGAAGCTTTCTTT.

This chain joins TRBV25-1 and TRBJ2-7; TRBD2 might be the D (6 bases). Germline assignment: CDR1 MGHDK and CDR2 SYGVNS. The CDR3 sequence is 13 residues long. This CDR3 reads CASQGGISYEQYF. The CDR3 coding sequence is TGTGCGTCCCAGGGCGGGATTAGCTACGAGCAGTACTTC.

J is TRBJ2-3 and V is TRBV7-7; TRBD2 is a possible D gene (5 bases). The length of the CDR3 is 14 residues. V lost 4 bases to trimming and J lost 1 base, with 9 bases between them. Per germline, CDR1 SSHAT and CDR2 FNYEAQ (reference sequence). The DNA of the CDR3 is TGTGCCAGCAGCTCCGGACTCCGCACAGATACGCAGTATTTT. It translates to CASSSGLRTDTQYF.

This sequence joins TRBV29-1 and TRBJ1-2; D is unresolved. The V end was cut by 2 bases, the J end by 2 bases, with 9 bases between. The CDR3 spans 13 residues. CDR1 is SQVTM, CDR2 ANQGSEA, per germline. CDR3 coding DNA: TGCAGCGTTGAATTTCGATACAACTATGGCTACACCTTC. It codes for CSVEFRYNYGYTF.

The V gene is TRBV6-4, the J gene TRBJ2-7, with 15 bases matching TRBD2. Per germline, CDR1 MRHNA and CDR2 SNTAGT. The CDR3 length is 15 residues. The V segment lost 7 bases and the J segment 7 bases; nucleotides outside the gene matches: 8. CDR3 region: CASTGTSGRKGEQYF. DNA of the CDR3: TGTGCCAGCACCGGGACTAGCGGGAGGAAGGGGGAGCAGTACTTC.

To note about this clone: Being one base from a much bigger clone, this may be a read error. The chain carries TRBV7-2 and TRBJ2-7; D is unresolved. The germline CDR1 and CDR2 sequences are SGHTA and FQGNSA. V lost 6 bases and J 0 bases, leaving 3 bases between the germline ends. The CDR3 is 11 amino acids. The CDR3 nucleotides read TGTGCCAGCAGTAACTCCTACGAGCAGTACTTC. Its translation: CASSNSYEQYF.

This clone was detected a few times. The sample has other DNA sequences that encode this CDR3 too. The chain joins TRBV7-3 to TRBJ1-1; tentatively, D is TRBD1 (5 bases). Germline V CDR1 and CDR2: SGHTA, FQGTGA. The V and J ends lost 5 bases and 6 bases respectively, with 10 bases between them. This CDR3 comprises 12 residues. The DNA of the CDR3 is TGTGCCAGCAGCCCCGGGGGATCTGAAGCTTTCTTT. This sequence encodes CASSPGGSEAFF.

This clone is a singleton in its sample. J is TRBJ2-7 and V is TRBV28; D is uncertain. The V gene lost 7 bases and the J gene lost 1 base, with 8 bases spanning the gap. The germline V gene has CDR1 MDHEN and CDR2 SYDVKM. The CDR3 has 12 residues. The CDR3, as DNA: TGTGCCAGCACTACACGATCCTACGAGCAGTACTTC. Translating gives CASTTRSYEQYF.

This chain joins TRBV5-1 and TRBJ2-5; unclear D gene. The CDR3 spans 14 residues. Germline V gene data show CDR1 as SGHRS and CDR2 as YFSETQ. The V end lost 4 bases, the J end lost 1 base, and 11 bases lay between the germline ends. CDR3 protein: CASSPRFSQETQYF. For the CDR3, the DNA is TGCGCCAGCAGCCCCCGTTTTAGCCAAGAGACCCAGTACTTC.

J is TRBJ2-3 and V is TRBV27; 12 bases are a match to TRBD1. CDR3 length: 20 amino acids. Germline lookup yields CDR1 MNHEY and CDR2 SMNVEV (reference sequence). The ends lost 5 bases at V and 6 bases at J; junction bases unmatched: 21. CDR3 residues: CASSRLRDRGREEGLDTQYF. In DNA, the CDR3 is TGTGCCAGCAGTCGACTCCGGGACAGGGGGCGCGAGGAAGGGCTGGATACGCAGTATTTT.

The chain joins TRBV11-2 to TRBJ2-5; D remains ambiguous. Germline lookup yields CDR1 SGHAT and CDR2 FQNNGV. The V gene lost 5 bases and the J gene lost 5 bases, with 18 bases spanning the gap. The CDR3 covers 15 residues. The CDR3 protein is CASSTDAAVWETQYF. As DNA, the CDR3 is TGTGCCAGCAGCACGGACGCGGCCGTGTGGGAGACCCAGTACTTC.

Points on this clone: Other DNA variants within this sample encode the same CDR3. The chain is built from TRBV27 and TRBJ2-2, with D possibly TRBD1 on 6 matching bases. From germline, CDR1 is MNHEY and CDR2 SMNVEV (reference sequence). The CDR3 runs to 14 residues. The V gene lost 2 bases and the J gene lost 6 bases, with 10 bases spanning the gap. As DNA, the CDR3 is TGTGCCAGCAGTTTAGCCAGGGGATCCGGGGAGCTGTTTTTT. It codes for CASSLARGSGELFF.

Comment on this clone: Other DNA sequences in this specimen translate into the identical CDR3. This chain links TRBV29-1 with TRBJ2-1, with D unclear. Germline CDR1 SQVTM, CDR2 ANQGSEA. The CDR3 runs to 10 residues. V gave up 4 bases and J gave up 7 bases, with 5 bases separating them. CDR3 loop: CSVGSNEQFF. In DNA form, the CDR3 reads TGCAGCGTTGGGTCAAATGAGCAGTTCTTC.

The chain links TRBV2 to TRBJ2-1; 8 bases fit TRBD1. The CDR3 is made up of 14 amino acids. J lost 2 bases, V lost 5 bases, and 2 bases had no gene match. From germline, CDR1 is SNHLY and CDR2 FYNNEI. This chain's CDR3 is CASSYRGTYNEQFF. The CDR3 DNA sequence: TGTGCCAGCAGTTACAGGGGGACCTACAATGAGCAGTTCTTC.